Listed here are 24 T cell receptor beta chains from one sample, sequenced in a study of spatial heterogeneity in lung cancer. General study results and limits: Within tumors, counts of expanded alpha and beta TCRs tracked tumor mutation counts.

Documented time point: sample taken at primary tumor resection. Via MiXCR, TCRdb re-called the 5' RACE reads, giving one row per CDR3 protein. The sample consists of about 10,000 distinct CDR3 sequences, roughly 50% of them appearing once. Their antigens remain unidentified. The specimen was lung tumor tissue, collected at surgery. The source of these receptors is a female donor with early-stage non-small cell lung cancer.

This clonotype has a single count. This rearrangement joins TRBV6-5 to TRBJ2-6, with 9 bases fitting TRBD1. With V trimmed by 6 bases and J by 2 bases, 17 bases remained unmatched. This CDR3 is 20 amino acids long. Germline CDR1 reads MNHEY; CDR2 reads SVGAGI. The CDR3 nucleotides read TGTGCCAGCAGCCTCCGGGACAGGGAGAGTGTTACAGCTGGGGCCAACGTCCTGACTTTC. This encodes CASSLRDRESVTAGANVLTF.

This clonotype showed up just a few times. This CDR3 reads CAISYQGTEAFF. The CDR3 nucleotides read TGTGCCATCAGTTACCAGGGCACTGAAGCTTTCTTT. This chain connects TRBV10-3 to TRBJ1-1; weak D call: TRBD1 (5 bases). Germline V gives CDR1 ENHRY, CDR2 SYGVKD. V was cut by 5 bases and J by 4 bases, with 8 bases left in between. This CDR3 spans 12 amino acids.

This clonotype was counted once. The CDR3 reads CASSLDSAYGYTF. The CDR3 DNA sequence: TGTGCCAGCAGCTTAGACTCAGCCTATGGCTACACCTTC. This chain connects TRBV7-9 to TRBJ1-2; D uncertain. Germline loops: CDR1 SEHNR, CDR2 FQNEAQ (reference sequence). The ends were cut back, 1 base at V and 4 bases at J, with 7 bases in the middle. The CDR3 extends over 13 amino acids. The variable domain in full, completed from reference TRBV7-9 and TRBJ1-2, reads DTGVSQNPRHKITKRGQNVTFRCDPISEHNRLYWYRQTLGQGPEFLTYFQNEAQLEKSRLLSDRFSAERPKGSFSTLEIQRTEQGDSAMYLCASSLDSAYGYTFGSGTRLTVV.

This clonotype occurred a few times. V is TRBV12-3 or TRBV12-4 and J is TRBJ1-1; D is possibly TRBD1 (6 bases). The V and J ends lost 2 bases and 1 base respectively, with 8 bases between them. The CDR3 extends over 14 amino acids. CDR3 coding DNA: TGTGCCAGCAGTTTAAGGGGGGAGAACACTGAAGCTTTCTTT. This sequence encodes CASSLRGENTEAFF.

This clonotype has a handful of counts. This chain uses TRBV7-2 with TRBJ2-2; D is uncertain. Trimming pared 4 bases from V and 2 bases from J, leaving 14 bases between. The CDR3 is 16 residues long. Germline-derived CDR1 and CDR2 are SGHTA and FQGNSA. For the CDR3, the DNA is TGTGCCAGCAGCTGGAACGGGTGGTCCAACACCGGGGAGCTGTTTTTT. Translated: CASSWNGWSNTGELFF.

V is TRBV12-3 or TRBV12-4 and J is TRBJ2-7, with D perhaps matching TRBD2 (5 bases). The V end lost 3 bases, the J end lost 1 base, and 10 bases lay between the germline ends. CDR3 length: 14 amino acids. This CDR3 reads CASSFPGVSYEQYF. CDR3 nucleotides: TGTGCCAGCAGTTTCCCCGGGGTATCCTACGAGCAGTACTTC.

V gene TRBV9 combines with J gene TRBJ2-7, with 7 bases that match TRBD1. From germline, CDR1 is SGDLS and CDR2 YYNGEE. The J segment lost 3 bases and the V segment lost 0 bases, leaving 6 bases of the junction unmatched. The CDR3 has 15 amino acids. The CDR3 protein is CASSVGWGQIYEQYF. The CDR3, as DNA: TGTGCCAGCAGCGTAGGATGGGGACAGATCTACGAGCAGTACTTC.

On this clonotype itself: At one end, the junction sequence differs from germline, possibly due to a read error. DNA for the CDR3: TGCGCCAGCAGCTTTTACAGCCTGGCCGCGAAGACCGGGGAGCTGTTTTTT. Its protein product is CASSFYSLAAKTGELFF. V usage is TRBV5-1 and J usage is TRBJ2-2, with no clear D. The CDR3 loop spans 17 amino acids. Germline V lookup: CDR1 SGHRS, CDR2 YFSETQ.

The V and J genes are TRBV7-8 and TRBJ2-7, with TRBD2 matching over 14 bases. V dropped 5 bases and J dropped 4; count of bases not matched to a gene: 7. The germline CDR1 and CDR2 sequences are SGHVS and FQNEAQ. This CDR3 has 16 residues. CDR3 residues: CASSGTSGSGRYEQYF. The CDR3 nucleotides are TGTGCCAGCAGCGGGACTAGCGGGAGCGGTAGGTACGAGCAGTACTTC.

This rearrangement joins TRBV12-3 or TRBV12-4 to TRBJ2-2, with D perhaps matching TRBD1 (5 bases). This CDR3 is built from 15 residues. V lost 5 bases and J 1 base, leaving 11 bases between the germline ends. The CDR3 DNA reads as TGTGCCAGCAGTGCTCGGACACTGAACACCGGGGAGCTGTTTTTT. As protein: CASSARTLNTGELFF.

The genes are TRBV7-9 and TRBJ2-6; D not certain. V was trimmed by 6 bases and J by 4 bases, leaving 10 bases between them. This CDR3 comprises 14 residues. Germline-derived CDR1 and CDR2 are SEHNR and FQNEAQ (reference sequence). Written as DNA, the CDR3 is TGTGCCAGCAGAAGCGTAACCGGGGCCAACGTCCTGACTTTC. Translation: CASRSVTGANVLTF.

This chain uses TRBV28 with TRBJ2-5; 7 bases match TRBD1. CDR3 size: 13 residues. Germline V gene sequence: CDR1 MDHEN, CDR2 SYDVKM. After removal of 5 bases from V and 5 bases from J, the junction contained 5 bases not matched to a gene. CDR3 protein: CASSTRGTETQYF. The CDR3 coding sequence is TGTGCCAGCAGTACCAGGGGGACGGAGACCCAGTACTTC.

The CDR3 spells CSAMTGRPQPQHF. As DNA, the CDR3 is TGCAGTGCAATGACAGGCCGCCCTCAGCCCCAGCATTTT. J is TRBJ1-5 and V is TRBV20-1; the D gene is possibly TRBD1 (6 bases). CDR3 length: 13 amino acids. Germline CDR1 DFQATT, CDR2 SNEGSKA (reference sequence). Trimming pared 6 bases from V and 6 bases from J, leaving 15 bases between.

The V call is TRBV6-1, the J call TRBJ1-4; D is ambiguous. Germline V gene sequence: CDR1 MNHNS, CDR2 SASEGT. The V end was cut by 4 bases, the J end by 3 bases, with 6 bases between. This CDR3 comprises 13 residues. The CDR3 sequence: CASSVQSNEKLFF. The CDR3 DNA reads as TGTGCCAGCAGTGTTCAGTCTAATGAAAAACTGTTTTTT.

Regarding this clonotype: A read error may produce the germline difference seen at one junction end. The chain employs TRBV30 and TRBJ1-4; D ambiguous. This CDR3 spans 10 amino acids. Germline CDR1 is GTSNPN and CDR2 is SVGIG (reference sequence). The DNA for the CDR3 is TGTGCCTGGAGTGGTGAAAATCTGTTTTTT. Amino acids: CAWSGENLFF.

In its sample, this clonotype was seen a few times. The chain links TRBV7-9 to TRBJ2-7; D is unclear. V lost 0 bases to trimming and J lost 3 bases, with 9 bases between them. The V gene's germline CDR1 is SEHNR and CDR2 FQNEAQ (reference sequence). CDR3 length equals 14 residues. CDR3 sequence reads: CASSLALGNYEQYF. The CDR3 nucleotides read TGTGCCAGCAGCTTAGCGCTGGGGAACTACGAGCAGTACTTC. Complete variable domain (other parts from reference TRBV7-9 and TRBJ2-7): DTGVSQNPRHKITKRGQNVTFRCDPISEHNRLYWYRQTLGQGPEFLTYFQNEAQLEKSRLLSDRFSAERPKGSFSTLEIQRTEQGDSAMYLCASSLALGNYEQYFGPGTRLTVT.

The rearrangement joins TRBV7-9 to TRBJ1-2; no firm D call. The V gene lost 5 bases and the J gene lost 2 bases, with 15 bases spanning the gap. CDR3 length equals 15 residues. Germline V gene data show CDR1 as SEHNR and CDR2 as FQNEAQ (reference sequence). The CDR3 region is CASSPTSAGNYGYTF. For the CDR3, the DNA is TGTGCCAGCAGCCCAACCTCGGCAGGAAACTATGGCTACACCTTC.

The chain joins TRBV5-1 to TRBJ2-2, with D hard to call. The CDR3 contains 15 residues. The V end was cut by 2 bases, the J end by 6 bases, with 14 bases between. CDR1 and CDR2 (germline): SGHRS, YFSETQ. In DNA, the CDR3 is TGCGCCAGCAGCTTTTCGGCAACCCAATCCGGGGAGCTGTTTTTT. Its protein product is CASSFSATQSGELFF.

This clonotype was detected once. The V gene is TRBV6-2 or TRBV6-3, the J gene TRBJ1-2, with D hard to call. The germline CDR1 and CDR2 sequences are MNHEY and SVGEGT. The CDR3 length is 10 residues. The CDR3 DNA reads as TGTGCGGTGTTTGGCTATGGCTACACCTTC. Protein: CAVFGYGYTF.

A single count supports this clonotype. The genes are TRBV6-5 and TRBJ1-3, with D unresolved. The CDR3 has 11 amino acids. Germline V lookup: CDR1 MNHEY, CDR2 SVGAGI. Trimming shortened V by 6 bases and J by 4 bases, and 4 bases separated the two germline ends. Here the CDR3 DNA reads TGTGCCAGCAGCCTAGGAAACACCATATATTTT. Amino acid sequence: CASSLGNTIYF.

The CDR3 DNA follows: TGTGCCAGCAGCTTAGCTAATGGAGAGACCCAGTACTTC. Its protein product is CASSLANGETQYF. The chain has TRBV7-8 and TRBJ2-5, with D hard to call. CDR1 is SGHVS, CDR2 FQNEAQ, per germline. Trimming stripped 0 bases from V and 4 bases from J, with 6 bases between. The CDR3 sequence is 13 residues long. Drawing the rest from reference TRBV7-8 and TRBJ2-5, the complete variable domain is GAGVSQSPRYKVAKRGQDVALRCDPISGHVSLFWYQQALGQGPEFLTYFQNEAQLDKSGLPSDRFFAERPEGSVSTLKIQRTQQEDSAVYLCASSLANGETQYFGPGTRLLVL.

This sequence joins TRBV29-1 and TRBJ2-3, with a tentative D call TRBD1 (6 bases). This CDR3 is built from 14 residues. The V and J ends lost 2 bases and 5 bases respectively, with 14 bases between them. From germline, CDR1 is SQVTM and CDR2 ANQGSEA. The chain's CDR3 is CSVERTGRRDTQYF. The CDR3 DNA reads TGCAGCGTTGAAAGAACAGGGCGGAGAGATACGCAGTATTTT.

This clonotype showed up just a few times. The J gene is TRBJ1-5, the V gene TRBV4-2; a weak D match, TRBD1 (5 bases). The length of the CDR3 is 20 residues. Trimming took off 0 bases at V and 4 bases at J, with 25 bases between the two ends. The germline CDR1 and CDR2 sequences are LGHNA and YNFKEQ. The CDR3 spells CASSQEVDWMKRQWNQPQHF. CDR3 nucleotide sequence: TGTGCCAGCAGCCAAGAAGTAGATTGGATGAAGAGACAGTGGAATCAGCCCCAGCATTTT.

The V gene is TRBV6-1, the J gene TRBJ1-5, with a weak D call TRBD1 (5 bases). CDR1 and CDR2 (germline): MNHNS, SASEGT. The CDR3 length is 13 residues. The V and J ends lost 6 bases and 1 base respectively, with 7 bases between them. The CDR3 nucleotides are TGTGCCAGCAGCAGGGACAGCAATCAGCCCCAGCATTTT. This translates into CASSRDSNQPQHF.